This record covers a single T cell receptor beta chain. Per the original data handling: How many nucleated cells were present was estimated from reference gene primer amplification. Profiled with immunoSEQ multiplex PCR; TCRdb holds only in-frame clones, not every one. V and J calls plus clone size are reproduced from that table; the DNA served to infer D and trimming. The sample includes roughly 180,000 clones, roughly 83% of them seen just once. Participant ages covered about 18 to 89 years across about 25 US areas. What the recovered Cohort 3 donors had was two negative PCRs, clearance, or symptom resolution. The CDR3 is made up of 12 amino acids. Deletions cut 7 bases from V and 0 bases from J, with 7 bases between. Germline loops: CDR1 MDHEN, CDR2 SYDVKM. This specimen belongs to a study of blood T cell repertoires in COVID-19. The wider study: T cells, B-cell-depleted T cells, or PBMCs provided the cDNA or gDNA that served as material.

The source of this sequence is a woman aged 55-75 years who had recovered from COVID-19. Sequences were obtained from PBMCs or T cells enriched from blood (not recorded which). The chain links TRBV28 to TRBJ2-7; D call uncertain. As DNA, the CDR3 is TGTGCCAGCAACGGTGTCTCCTACGAGCAGTACTTC. Protein: CASNGVSYEQYF.